This T cell receptor beta chain originates from a study of cytomegalovirus exposure and HLA in healthy donors. In the case of this clone: Antigen unknown.

V shed 4 bases and J shed 8 bases, with 20 bases lying between them. Germline CDR1 reads GTSNPN; CDR2 reads SVGIG (reference sequence). The CDR3 spans 14 residues. The study's findings and limits: Certain indistinguishable V segments, among them TRBV6-2 and TRBV6-3, were excluded.

The PCR made use of 60 Vbeta and 13 Jbeta primers. This table comes from immunoSEQ multiplex PCR, and its TCRdb copy is limited to in-frame clones, with some not included. Of 150,000 to 200,000 clones in the sample, about four fifths were seen once. Sequences were obtained from PBMCs. The chain has TRBV30 and TRBJ1-1; no firm D call. The TCR comes from a man aged 45-65 years in good health and CMV-seropositive. CDR3 DNA: TGTGCCTGGACTAGCATCAGTGTCAGCTACGAAGCTTTCTTT. It codes for CAWTSISVSYEAFF.